A selection of T cell receptor beta chains follows, all from one sample in a study of T cell responses to AZD1222 COVID-19 vaccine. TCRdb's copy holds only in-frame clones and misses some; the assay was immunoSEQ multiplex PCR. This table has more than 100,000 clones, around 86% appearing once. The sample consisted of peripheral blood, taken on day 0 of AZD1222 vaccination. The receptor set was obtained from an adult in good health. Both conserved end residues are part of each CDR3. The D gene is left open where the match is weak. Clone size is given for some rows only: seen once, a few or many times, or a class if the clone is expanded.

clone size	J gene	D gene	V gene	CDR3 DNA	CDR3 protein
once	TRBJ1-1	NA	TRBV5-8	TGTGCCAGCAGACTAGGGGTAGGGAACACTGAAGCTTTCTTT	CASRLGVGNTEAFF
NA	TRBJ1-2	NA	TRBV7-8	TGTGCCAGCAGCTTAGCCGTTCGGGGGACCGCTTATGGCTACACCTTC	CASSLAVRGTAYGYTF
NA	TRBJ2-1	TRBD2	TRBV10-1	TGCGCCAGCAGCTACCTTAGCGGGGGCAACAATGAGCAGTTCTTC	CASSYLSGGNNEQFF
NA	TRBJ2-1	NA	TRBV4-3	TGCGCCAGCAGCCAAGATCGGAGGACAGTTTACAATGAGCAGTTCTTC	CASSQDRRTVYNEQFF
NA	TRBJ1-2	NA	TRBV11-2	TGTGCCAGCAGCTCAAGGACCCTAACCCATGGCTACACCTTC	CASSSRTLTHGYTF
NA	TRBJ1-5	NA	TRBV4-1	TGCGCCAGCAGCCGATTCCCGGGTCCCCAGGTCGAAAGCAATCAGCCCCAGCATTTT	CASSRFPGPQVESNQPQHF
NA	TRBJ1-1	TRBD1	TRBV18	TGTGCCAGCTCGATGGGACAGCAGAACACTGAAGCTTTCTTT	CASSMGQQNTEAFF
NA	TRBJ1-4	NA	TRBV9	TGTGCCAGCAGCGTAGCCCCGAGGGAAAAACTGTTTTTT	CASSVAPREKLFF
NA	TRBJ1-2	NA	TRBV21-1	TGTGCCAGCAGCAACTGGGGGCAGGAGGGTTACTATGGCTACACCTTC	CASSNWGQEGYYGYTF
NA	TRBJ1-2	NA	TRBV3-1/TRBV3-2	TGTGCCAGCAGCCCACAGACAAAGGCCTATGGCTACACCTTC	CASSPQTKAYGYTF
NA	TRBJ2-3	NA	TRBV5-1	TGCGCCAGCAGCTTGGAGGGTGTGGGCACAGATACGCAGTATTTT	CASSLEGVGTDTQYF
NA	TRBJ2-1	TRBD1	TRBV2	TGTGCCAGCAGTGATGGACAGGACTCCTACAATGAGCAGTTCTTC	CASSDGQDSYNEQFF
NA	TRBJ2-5	NA	TRBV29-1	TGCAGCGTCCCTGGACCTGCGGGGGAGACCCAGTACTTC	CSVPGPAGETQYF
NA	TRBJ1-5	NA	TRBV4-2	TGTGCCAGCAGCCATCTTTTTTCGGATCAGCCCCAGCATTTT	CASSHLFSDQPQHF
NA	TRBJ1-6	NA	TRBV6-2/TRBV6-3	TGTGCCAGCAGTTACAACCCAGGGAGCTCCTATAATTCACCCCTCCACTTT	CASSYNPGSSYNSPLHF
once	TRBJ2-1	TRBD2	TRBV24-1	TGTGCCACCAGTTCGGGACTAGCGGGCAATGAGCAGTTCTTC	CATSSGLAGNEQFF
NA	TRBJ1-1	NA	TRBV14	TGTGCCAGCAGCCGCCTGACAGGGAACACTGAAGCTTTCTTT	CASSRLTGNTEAFF
NA	TRBJ2-1	NA	TRBV21-1	TGTGCCAGCGGGGTAGGCAATGAGCAGTTCTTC	CASGVGNEQFF
once	TRBJ2-1	NA	TRBV5-8	TGTGCCAGCAGCTTGGTTTCTTCGGCAGCCTACAATGAGCAGTTCTTC	CASSLVSSAAYNEQFF
NA	TRBJ2-7	TRBD2	TRBV7-2	TGTGCCAGCAGCTTAGGGCTAGCGGGAAGGTACGAGCAGTACTTC	CASSLGLAGRYEQYF
NA	TRBJ1-2	NA	TRBV4-1	TGCGCCAGCAGCCAGCTTTGGGCAGGGGACTATGGCTACACCTTC	CASSQLWAGDYGYTF
NA	TRBJ1-2	NA	TRBV6-2/TRBV6-3	TGTGCCAGCAGCCCCTCGTCGGGGGGCTCTGGCTACACCTTC	CASSPSSGGSGYTF
once	TRBJ1-3	NA	TRBV3-1/TRBV3-2	TGTGCCAGCAGCCGAGTTCAATCTGGAAACACCATATATTTT	CASSRVQSGNTIYF
NA	TRBJ2-2	NA	TRBV4-3	TGCGCCAGCAGCCGGGGGGCCCGACTAAACACCGGGGAGCTGTTTTTT	CASSRGARLNTGELFF
NA	TRBJ1-2	NA	TRBV20-1	TGCAGCCCGTGGGGGGGGCATGGCTACACCTTC	CSPWGGHGYTF
NA	TRBJ1-2	NA	TRBV11-2	TGTGCCAGCAGCTTAGACACCTCCTATGGCTACACCTTC	CASSLDTSYGYTF